This T cell receptor (beta chain) is from a study of blood T cell repertoires in COVID-19 (dated by TCRdb to about 2020). About the investigation overall: Collaborator samples came from the United States, Italy and Spain and covered acute and convalescent phases of COVID-19. The material from the prospective study consisted of cDNA or gDNA derived from T cells, B-cell-depleted T cells, or PBMCs. Deeply sampled blood TCRbeta repertoires from subjects exposed to, actively infected with, or recovered from COVID-19 were included in the dataset. The repertoires were released in a freely available public database meant as a resource for research on the immune response to SARS-CoV-2. The samples were drawn from two sources: the first 160 participants of the ongoing ImmuneRACE study, and some 1,300 subjects contributed by 6 global collaborators. The sample metadata nearly always contained a de-identified subject ID, COVID-19 status, age in years and sex. Where HLA class I and class II types were available, the types were taken from metadata supplied by the sample provider, not from assay-based typing.

To note about this clone: What this receptor recognizes is not known. No much larger clone exists at a distance of one base, and base qualities are not known.

What the research found in general, with its limitations: The amount of clinical and demographic metadata varied by source and participant and was provided uncurated.

Each collaborating institution followed its own protocols to collect whole blood in K2EDTA tubes. For TCRbeta analysis, collaborator samples were shipped as frozen whole blood, as isolated PBMCs, or as DNA extracted from either sample type. Trimming at the junction amounts to 5 bases on V and 5 bases on J, and the germline ends lie 8 bases apart. The CDR3 runs 13 residues from the cysteine to the phenylalanine. Solely the CDR3 DNA is kept, with 39 bases framed from the first base. Via the germline V gene, CDR1 is SGHRS and CDR2 YFSETQ. The immunoSEQ Assay, a bias-controlled multiplex PCR, was used to amplify TCRbeta CDR3 regions from genomic DNA. The original pipeline was this. The number of nucleated cells in each sample was estimated by amplification of reference gene primers within the assay. To quantify the absolute abundance of each unique TCRbeta CDR3 rearrangement, sequence reads were collapsed and filtered. For each sample, productive Simpson clonality was calculated by taking the square root of Simpson's diversity index across productive rearrangements. In its TCRdb copy, this immuneACCESS table keeps in-frame sequences only and misses some clones. Where compared with another copy, unresolved V genes explain less than half of these, and the others have no known cause. D and trimming were read from the DNA, whereas the V and J calls and clone size are those reported in that table. Across this sample there are about 270,000 clones, with 86% seen only once. The ten largest clones represent about 8.6% of the sample.

The sequence came from a man aged 35-49 years with active or convalescent COVID-19. The source material was peripheral blood. This sequence uses TRBV5-1 and TRBJ1-6; no D gene can be assigned with confidence. The CDR3 sequence is CASRSGNNSPLHF. DNA sequence: TGCGCCAGCAGATCGGGGAATAATTCACCCCTCCACTTT.